Here is one TCR beta chain with its context. No antigen is known for it. The data derive from a study of cytomegalovirus exposure and HLA in healthy donors. Study-wide background: Earlier, roughly 120 million unique TCR beta sequences were recovered from around 180 million T cells by an analysis.

PCR primers comprised 60 Vbeta and 13 Jbeta primers. Under the authors' procedure: As a later analysis found, there were 82 million or so unique TCR beta chains, of which roughly 11 million were shared. Sequencing used immunoSEQ multiplex PCR; TCRdb keeps in-frame clones, though not all of them. The D gene and trimming were derived from the DNA, and the V and J assignments and clone size from that table. The sample lists 120,000 to 150,000 clones; about 79% were seen once. The CDR3 length is 15 residues. Germline V gene data show CDR1 as LGHNA and CDR2 as YSLEER. V was clipped by 1 base and J by 5 bases; unmatched bases: 4. Study-level results: For cytomegalovirus status, the classifier reportedly gave diagnoses with high specificity and sensitivity. The records held CMV serostatus as the only immune exposure information.

The sequence was collected from a male donor in good health and CMV-seronegative. The sequencing input was PBMCs. V and J are TRBV4-3 and TRBJ2-7, with 11 bases aligning to TRBD1. CDR3 region: CASSQVRDRGDEQYF. The CDR3 DNA is TGCGCCAGCAGCCAAGTCCGGGACAGGGGGGACGAGCAGTACTTC.